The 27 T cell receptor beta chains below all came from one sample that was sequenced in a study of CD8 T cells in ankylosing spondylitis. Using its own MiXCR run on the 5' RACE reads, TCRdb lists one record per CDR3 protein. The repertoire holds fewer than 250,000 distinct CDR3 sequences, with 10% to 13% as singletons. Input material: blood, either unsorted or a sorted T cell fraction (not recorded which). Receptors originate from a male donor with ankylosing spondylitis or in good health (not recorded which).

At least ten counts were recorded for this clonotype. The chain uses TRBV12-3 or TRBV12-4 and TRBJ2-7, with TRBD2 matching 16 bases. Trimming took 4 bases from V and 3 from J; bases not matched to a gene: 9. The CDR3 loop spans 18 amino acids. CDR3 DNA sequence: TGTGCCAGCAGTTCGGGACTAGCGGGAGGGCCGGTGGGCTACGAGCAGTACTTC. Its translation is CASSSGLAGGPVGYEQYF.

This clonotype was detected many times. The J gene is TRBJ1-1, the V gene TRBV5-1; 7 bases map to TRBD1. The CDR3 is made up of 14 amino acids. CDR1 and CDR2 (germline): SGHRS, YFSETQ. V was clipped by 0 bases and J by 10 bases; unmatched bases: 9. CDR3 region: CASSLDRGIAGAFF. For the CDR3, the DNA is TGCGCCAGCAGCTTGGACAGGGGTATTGCCGGAGCTTTCTTT. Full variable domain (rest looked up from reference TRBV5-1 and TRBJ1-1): KAGVTQTPRYLIKTRGQQVTLSCSPISGHRSVSWYQQTPGQGLQFLFEYFSETQRNKGNFPGRFSGRQFSNSRSEMNVSTLELGDSALYLCASSLDRGIAGAFFGQGTRLTVV.

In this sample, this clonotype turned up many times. The CDR3: CASSQVGGDAPLHF. The CDR3 DNA reads TGTGCCAGCAGCCAAGTAGGGGGCGACGCGCCCCTCCACTTT. V and J are TRBV3-1 and TRBJ1-6, with 7 bases matching TRBD1. The CDR3 totals 14 residues. V lost 1 base, J lost 13 bases, and 7 bases stayed unmatched. Germline CDR1 and CDR2: LGHDT and YNNKEL (reference sequence).

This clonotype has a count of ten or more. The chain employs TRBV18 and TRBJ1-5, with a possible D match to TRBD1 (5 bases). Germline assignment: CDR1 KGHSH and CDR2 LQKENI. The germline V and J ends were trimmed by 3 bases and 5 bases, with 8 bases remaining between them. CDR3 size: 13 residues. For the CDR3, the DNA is TGTGCCAGCTCACCGGTAGGGGATCAGCCCCAGCATTTT. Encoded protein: CASSPVGDQPQHF.

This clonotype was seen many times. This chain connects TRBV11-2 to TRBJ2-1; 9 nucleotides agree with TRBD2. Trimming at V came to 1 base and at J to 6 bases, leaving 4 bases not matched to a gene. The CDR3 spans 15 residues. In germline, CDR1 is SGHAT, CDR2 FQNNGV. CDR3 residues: CASSLGAGGPNEQFF. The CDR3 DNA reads TGTGCCAGCAGCTTAGGGGCGGGGGGGCCCAATGAGCAGTTCTTC. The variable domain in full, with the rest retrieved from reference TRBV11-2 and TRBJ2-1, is EAGVAQSPRYKIIEKRQSVAFWCNPISGHATLYWYQQILGQGPKLLIQFQNNGVVDDSQLPKDRFSAERLKGVDSTLKIQPAKLEDSAVYLCASSLGAGGPNEQFFGPGTRLTVL.

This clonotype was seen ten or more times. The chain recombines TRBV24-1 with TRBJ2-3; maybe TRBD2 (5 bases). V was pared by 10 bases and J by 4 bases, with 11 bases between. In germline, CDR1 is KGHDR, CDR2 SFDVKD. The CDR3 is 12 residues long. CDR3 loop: CATSGMADTQYF. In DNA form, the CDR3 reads TGTGCCACGAGCGGTATGGCAGATACGCAGTATTTT.

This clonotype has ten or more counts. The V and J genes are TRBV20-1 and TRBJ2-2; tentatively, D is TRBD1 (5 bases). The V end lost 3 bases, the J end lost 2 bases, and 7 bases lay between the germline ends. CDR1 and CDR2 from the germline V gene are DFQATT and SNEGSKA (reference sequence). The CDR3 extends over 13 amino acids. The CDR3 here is CSARTVNTGELFF. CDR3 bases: TGCAGTGCTAGGACAGTTAACACCGGGGAGCTGTTTTTT.

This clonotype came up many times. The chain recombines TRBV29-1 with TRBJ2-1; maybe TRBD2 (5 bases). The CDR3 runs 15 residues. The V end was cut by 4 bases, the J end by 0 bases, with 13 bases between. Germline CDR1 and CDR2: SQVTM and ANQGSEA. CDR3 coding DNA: TGCAGCGTTGTCGGGCTTGACTACTCCTACAATGAGCAGTTCTTC. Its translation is CSVVGLDYSYNEQFF.

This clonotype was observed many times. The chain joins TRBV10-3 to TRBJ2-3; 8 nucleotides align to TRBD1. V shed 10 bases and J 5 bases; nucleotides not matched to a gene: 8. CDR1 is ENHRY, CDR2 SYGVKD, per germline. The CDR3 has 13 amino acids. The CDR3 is CANCRGLGDTQYF. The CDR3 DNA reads TGTGCCAACTGCAGGGGGCTTGGAGATACGCAGTATTTT.

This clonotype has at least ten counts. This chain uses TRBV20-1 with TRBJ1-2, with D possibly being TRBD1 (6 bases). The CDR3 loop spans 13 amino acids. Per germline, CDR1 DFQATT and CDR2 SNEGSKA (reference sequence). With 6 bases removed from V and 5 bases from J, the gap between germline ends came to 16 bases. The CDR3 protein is CSAPSETGYGYTF. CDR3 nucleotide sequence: TGCAGTGCCCCGTCAGAGACAGGTTATGGCTACACCTTC.

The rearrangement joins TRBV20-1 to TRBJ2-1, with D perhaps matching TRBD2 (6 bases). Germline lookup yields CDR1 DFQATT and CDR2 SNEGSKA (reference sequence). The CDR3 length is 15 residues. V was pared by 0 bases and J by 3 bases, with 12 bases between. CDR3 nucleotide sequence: TGCAGTGCTAGAGATAGAGGCGGGAACTACAATGAGCAGTTCTTC. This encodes CSARDRGGNYNEQFF.

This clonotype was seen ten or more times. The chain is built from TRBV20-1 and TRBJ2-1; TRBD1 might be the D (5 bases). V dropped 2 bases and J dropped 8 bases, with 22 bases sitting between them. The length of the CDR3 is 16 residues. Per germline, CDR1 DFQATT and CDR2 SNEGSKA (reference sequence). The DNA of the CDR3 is TGCAGTGCTAGAAGTGGGGCCGGGCCTTATGGAGATGAGCAGTTCTTC. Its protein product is CSARSGAGPYGDEQFF.

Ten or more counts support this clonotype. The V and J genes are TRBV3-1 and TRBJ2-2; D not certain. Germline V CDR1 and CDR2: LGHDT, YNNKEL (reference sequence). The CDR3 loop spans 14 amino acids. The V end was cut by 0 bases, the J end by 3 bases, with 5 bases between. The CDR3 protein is CASSQEEYTGELFF. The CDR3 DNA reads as TGTGCCAGCAGCCAAGAGGAGTACACCGGGGAGCTGTTTTTT. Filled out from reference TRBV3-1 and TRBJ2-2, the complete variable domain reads DTAVSQTPKYLVTQMGNDKSIKCEQNLGHDTMYWYKQDSKKFLKIMFSYNNKELIINETVPNRFSPKSPDKAHLNLHINSLELGDSAVYFCASSQEEYTGELFFGEGSRLTVL.

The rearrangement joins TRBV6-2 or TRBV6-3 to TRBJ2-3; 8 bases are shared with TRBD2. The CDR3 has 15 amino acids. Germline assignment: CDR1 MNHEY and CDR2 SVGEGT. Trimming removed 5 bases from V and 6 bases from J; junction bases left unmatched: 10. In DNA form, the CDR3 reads TGTGCCAGCAGTCGGAGAGCGGGGGCCACGGATACGCAGTATTTT. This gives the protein CASSRRAGATDTQYF.

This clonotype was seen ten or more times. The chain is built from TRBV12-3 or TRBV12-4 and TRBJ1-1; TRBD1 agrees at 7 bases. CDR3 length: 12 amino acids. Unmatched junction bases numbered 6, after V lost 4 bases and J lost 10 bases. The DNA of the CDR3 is TGTGCCAGCAGTTCGACAGGGTTGGGAGCTTTCTTT. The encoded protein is CASSSTGLGAFF.

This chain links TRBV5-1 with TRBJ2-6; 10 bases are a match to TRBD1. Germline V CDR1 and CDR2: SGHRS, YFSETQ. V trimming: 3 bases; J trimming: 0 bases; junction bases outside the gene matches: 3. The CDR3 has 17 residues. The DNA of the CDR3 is TGCGCCAGCAGCTACTGGACAGGGGGCTCTGGGGCCAACGTCCTGACTTTC. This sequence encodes CASSYWTGGSGANVLTF.

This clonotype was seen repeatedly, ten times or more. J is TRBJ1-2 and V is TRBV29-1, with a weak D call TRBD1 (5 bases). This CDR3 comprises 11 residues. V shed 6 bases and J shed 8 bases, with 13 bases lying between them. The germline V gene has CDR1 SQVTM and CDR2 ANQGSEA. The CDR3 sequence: CSVGEVGGYTF. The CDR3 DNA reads TGCAGCGTAGGGGAAGTAGGCGGCTACACCTTC.

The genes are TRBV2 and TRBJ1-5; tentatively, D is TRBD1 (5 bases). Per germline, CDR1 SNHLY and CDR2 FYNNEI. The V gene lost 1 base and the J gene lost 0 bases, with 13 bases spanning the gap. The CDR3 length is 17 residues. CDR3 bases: TGTGCCAGCAGTGAAGGCCCGGGGCCGAATAGCAATCAGCCCCAGCATTTT. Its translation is CASSEGPGPNSNQPQHF.

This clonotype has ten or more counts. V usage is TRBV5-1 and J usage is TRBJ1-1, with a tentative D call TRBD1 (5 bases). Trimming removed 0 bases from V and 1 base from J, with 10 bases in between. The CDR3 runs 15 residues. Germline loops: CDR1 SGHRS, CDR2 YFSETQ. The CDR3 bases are TGCGCCAGCAGCTTGGCTGGGGGGAGGAACACTGAAGCTTTCTTT. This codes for CASSLAGGRNTEAFF.

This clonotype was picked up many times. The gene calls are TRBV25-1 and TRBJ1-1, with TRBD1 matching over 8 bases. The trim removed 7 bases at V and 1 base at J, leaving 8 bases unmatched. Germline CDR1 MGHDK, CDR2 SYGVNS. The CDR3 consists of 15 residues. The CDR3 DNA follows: TGTGCCAGCAACGGACAGGGATCGCAGAACACTGAAGCTTTCTTT. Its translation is CASNGQGSQNTEAFF.

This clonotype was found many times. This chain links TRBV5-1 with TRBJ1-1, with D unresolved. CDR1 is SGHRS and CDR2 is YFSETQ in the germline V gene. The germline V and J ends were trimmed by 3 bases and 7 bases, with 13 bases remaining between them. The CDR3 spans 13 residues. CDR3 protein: CASSSGQAGEAFF. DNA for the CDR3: TGCGCCAGCAGCTCCGGCCAAGCGGGTGAAGCTTTCTTT.

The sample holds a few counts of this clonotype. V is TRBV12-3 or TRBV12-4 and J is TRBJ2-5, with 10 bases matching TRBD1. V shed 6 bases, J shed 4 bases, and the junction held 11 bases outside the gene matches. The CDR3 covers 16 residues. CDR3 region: CASSLQGTGVRETQYF. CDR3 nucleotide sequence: TGTGCCAGCAGCTTACAGGGGACAGGGGTACGAGAGACCCAGTACTTC.

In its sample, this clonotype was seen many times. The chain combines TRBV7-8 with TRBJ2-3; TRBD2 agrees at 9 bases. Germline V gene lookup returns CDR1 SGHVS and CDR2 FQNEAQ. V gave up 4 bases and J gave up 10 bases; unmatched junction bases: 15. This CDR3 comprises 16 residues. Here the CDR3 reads CASSSLYRSSGRAQYF. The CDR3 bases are TGTGCCAGCAGCTCCTTATACCGGAGTAGCGGGAGAGCGCAGTATTTT.

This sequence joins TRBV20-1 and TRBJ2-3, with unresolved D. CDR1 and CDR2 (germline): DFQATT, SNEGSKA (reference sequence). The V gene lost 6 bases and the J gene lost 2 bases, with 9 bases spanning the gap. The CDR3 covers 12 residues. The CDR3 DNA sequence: TGCAGTGCGCTCGGGCCCACAGATACGCAGTATTTT. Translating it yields CSALGPTDTQYF.

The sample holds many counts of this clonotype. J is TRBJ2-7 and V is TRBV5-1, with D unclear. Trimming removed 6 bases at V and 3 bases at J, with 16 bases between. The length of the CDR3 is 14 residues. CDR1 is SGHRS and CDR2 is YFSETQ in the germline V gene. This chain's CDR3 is CASKLQVSGYEQYF. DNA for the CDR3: TGCGCCAGCAAGTTACAAGTTTCAGGCTACGAGCAGTACTTC.

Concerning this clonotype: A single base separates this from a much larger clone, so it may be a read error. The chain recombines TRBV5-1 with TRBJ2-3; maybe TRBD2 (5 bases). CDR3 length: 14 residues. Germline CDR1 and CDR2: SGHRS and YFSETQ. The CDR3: CVSGDDHITDTQYF. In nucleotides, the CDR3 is TGCGTCAGCGGAGACGACCACATCACAGATACGCAGTATTTT.

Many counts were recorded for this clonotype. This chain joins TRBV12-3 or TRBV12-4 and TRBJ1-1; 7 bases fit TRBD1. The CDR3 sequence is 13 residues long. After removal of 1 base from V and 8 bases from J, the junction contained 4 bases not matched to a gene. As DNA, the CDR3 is TGTGCCAGCAGTTTAGAGGGGGCGGGAGAAGCTTTCTTT. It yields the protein CASSLEGAGEAFF.